This T cell receptor (beta chain) is drawn from a study of blood T cell repertoires in COVID-19. Repertoires were generated with immunoSEQ multiplex PCR, while TCRdb's copy carries only in-frame clones and drops some. The sample consists of over 150,000 clones, roughly 78% of them appearing once. This clone was detected a few times. V lost 4 bases and J lost 0, with 24 bases in between. CDR3 length: 19 residues. Germline V CDR1 and CDR2: LNHDA, SQIVND (reference sequence). Enrolled through a virtual design, the participants were between roughly 18 and 95 years of age and came from around 25 US areas. The genes are TRBV19 and TRBJ1-2; no clear D gene. The specimen was PBMCs or T cells enriched from blood (not recorded which). The receptor comes from a woman in her 70s in a cohort exposed to, infected with or recovered from COVID-19 (not recorded which). Written as DNA, the CDR3 is TGTGCCAGTAGTAGATCGGGGTTTGCCCCTATCTCGGCTAACTATGGCTACACCTTC. Its translation is CASSRSGFAPISANYGYTF.